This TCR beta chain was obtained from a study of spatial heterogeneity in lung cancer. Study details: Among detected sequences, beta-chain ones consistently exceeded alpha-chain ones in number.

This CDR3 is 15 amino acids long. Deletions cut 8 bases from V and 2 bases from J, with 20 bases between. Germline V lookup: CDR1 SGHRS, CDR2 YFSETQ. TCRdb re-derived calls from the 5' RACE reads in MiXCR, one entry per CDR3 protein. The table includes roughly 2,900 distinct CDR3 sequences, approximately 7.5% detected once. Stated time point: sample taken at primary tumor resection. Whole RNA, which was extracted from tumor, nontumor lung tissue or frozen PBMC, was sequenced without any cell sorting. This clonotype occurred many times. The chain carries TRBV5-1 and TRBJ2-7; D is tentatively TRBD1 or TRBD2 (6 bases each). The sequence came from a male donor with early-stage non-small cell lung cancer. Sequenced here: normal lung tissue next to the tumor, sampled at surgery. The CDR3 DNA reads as TGCGCCAGTAGGGAAAGGGGGGACACCACCTACGAGCAGTACTTC. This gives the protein CASRERGDTTYEQYF.